This TCR beta chain was retrieved from a study of T cell repertoires in ileal Crohn's disease. There are 15 residues in the CDR3. Profiled with immunoSEQ multiplex PCR; TCRdb holds only in-frame clones, not every one. This sample has about 8,400 clones; 80% occur once, and the top ten carry 10% to 15%. Specimen: ileal tissue. The genes are TRBV21-1 and TRBJ1-1. TRBV21-1 is a documented pseudogene. This TCR came from an adult with Crohn's disease. CDR3 protein: CASSNPRHLVPEAFF. The CDR3 bases are TGTGCCAGCAGCAACCCTAGACACCTAGTCCCGGAAGCTTTCTTT.